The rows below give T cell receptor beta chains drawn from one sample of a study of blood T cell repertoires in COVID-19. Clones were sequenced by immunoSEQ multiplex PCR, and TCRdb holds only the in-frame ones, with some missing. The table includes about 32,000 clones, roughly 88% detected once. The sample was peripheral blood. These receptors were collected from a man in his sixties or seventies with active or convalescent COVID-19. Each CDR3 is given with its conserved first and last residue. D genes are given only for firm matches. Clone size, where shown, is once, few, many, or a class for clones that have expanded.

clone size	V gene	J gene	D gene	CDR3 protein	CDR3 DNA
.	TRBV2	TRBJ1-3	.	CASSEFGTGNTIYF	TGTGCCAGCAGTGAGTTTGGCACTGGAAACACCATATATTTT
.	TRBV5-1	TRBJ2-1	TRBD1	CASSLGQGANEQFF	TGCGCCAGCAGCTTGGGACAGGGGGCAAATGAGCAGTTCTTC
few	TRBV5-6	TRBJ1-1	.	CASSPPKGSGEAFF	TGTGCCAGCAGCCCCCCGAAGGGGTCGGGTGAAGCTTTCTTT
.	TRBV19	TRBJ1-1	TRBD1	CASSGQLNTEAFF	TGTGCCAGCTCGGGACAGCTAAACACTGAAGCTTTCTTT
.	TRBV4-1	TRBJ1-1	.	CASSQGGGLLNTEAFF	TGCGCCAGCAGCCAAGGAGGCGGGCTCTTGAACACTGAAGCTTTCTTT
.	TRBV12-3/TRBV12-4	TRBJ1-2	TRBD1	CASIFGRGYGYTF	TGTGCCAGCATTTTTGGCAGGGGGTATGGCTACACCTTC
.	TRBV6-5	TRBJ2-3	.	CASSLLSTSTDTQYF	TGTGCCAGCAGTCTTTTGAGTACTAGCACAGATACGCAGTATTTT
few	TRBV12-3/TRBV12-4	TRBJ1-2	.	CAISGRDYGYTF	TGTGCCATTTCCGGCAGGGACTATGGCTACACCTTC
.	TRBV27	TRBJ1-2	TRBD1	CASRRTGGHGYTF	TGTGCCAGCAGACGGACAGGGGGCCATGGCTACACCTTC
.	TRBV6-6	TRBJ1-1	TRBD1	CASADRVRTEAFF	TGTGCCAGCGCGGACAGGGTCCGGACTGAAGCTTTCTTT
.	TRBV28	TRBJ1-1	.	CATGPTGGDTEAFF	TGTGCCACGGGACCTACGGGGGGCGACACTGAAGCTTTCTTT
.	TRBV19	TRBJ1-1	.	CASSISGTVSTEAFF	TGTGCCAGTAGTATATCAGGAACTGTGAGCACTGAAGCTTTCTTT
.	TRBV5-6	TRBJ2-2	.	CASSLAGYNTGELFF	TGTGCCAGCAGCTTGGCAGGGTATAACACCGGGGAGCTGTTTTTT
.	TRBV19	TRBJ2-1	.	CASSIQYNEQFF	TGTGCCAGTAGTATTCAATACAATGAGCAGTTCTTC
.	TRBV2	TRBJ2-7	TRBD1	CASSGIGTGLTSEQYF	TGTGCCAGCAGTGGCATCGGGACAGGGCTGACTTCCGAGCAGTACTTC
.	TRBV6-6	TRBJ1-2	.	CALRGGGNGYTF	TGTGCCCTCCGGGGGGGAGGGAATGGCTACACCTTC
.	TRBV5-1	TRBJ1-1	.	CASSLTGSSTEAFF	TGCGCCAGCAGCTTGACAGGGTCGAGCACTGAAGCTTTCTTT
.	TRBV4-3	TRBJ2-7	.	CASSLPTVLYPYEQYF	TGCGCCAGCAGCCTACCGACAGTACTTTATCCCTACGAGCAGTACTTC
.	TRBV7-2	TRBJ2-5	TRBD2	CASSFGSGGMVETQYF	TGTGCCAGCAGCTTTGGTAGCGGGGGGATGGTTGAGACCCAGTACTTC
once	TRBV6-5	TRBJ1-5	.	CALGGASNQPQHF	TGTGCCCTAGGGGGGGCATCTAATCAGCCCCAGCATTTT
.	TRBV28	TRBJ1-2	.	CASSLLAGGIGYGYTF	TGTGCCAGCAGTTTACTTGCAGGAGGGATTGGCTATGGCTACACCTTC
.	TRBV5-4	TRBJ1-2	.	CASSLAGEHGYTF	TGTGCCAGCAGCTTGGCCGGGGAACATGGCTACACCTTC